This record concerns one T cell receptor (beta chain) sequence. The data derive from a study of blood T cell repertoires in COVID-19. Study information: Specimens from acute and convalescent COVID-19 originated in the United States, Italy and Spain. Sample material is recorded as cDNA or gDNA derived from T cells, B-cell-depleted T cells, or PBMCs.

Per the study methods: Reference gene primer amplification gave nucleated cell count estimates. Libraries were prepared by immunoSEQ multiplex PCR; TCRdb keeps only in-frame clonotypes and omits some of them. That table gives V, J and clone size, and the DNA gave D and trimming. The table has about 160,000 clones, approximately 81% seen once; the top ten hold 1.1%. V was shortened by 0 bases and J by 0 bases, with 15 bases between the two germline ends. In germline, CDR1 is SEHNR, CDR2 FQNEAQ (reference sequence). The CDR3 loop spans 18 amino acids. The sequence was obtained from a man aged 35-49 years with acute or convalescent COVID-19. Sequencing input: peripheral blood. The V and J genes are TRBV7-9 and TRBJ1-3; D remains unclear. CDR3 nucleotides: TGTGCCAGCAGCTTAGCCCAGGCACTTCAACTCTCTGGAAACACCATATATTTT. Residues: CASSLAQALQLSGNTIYF.